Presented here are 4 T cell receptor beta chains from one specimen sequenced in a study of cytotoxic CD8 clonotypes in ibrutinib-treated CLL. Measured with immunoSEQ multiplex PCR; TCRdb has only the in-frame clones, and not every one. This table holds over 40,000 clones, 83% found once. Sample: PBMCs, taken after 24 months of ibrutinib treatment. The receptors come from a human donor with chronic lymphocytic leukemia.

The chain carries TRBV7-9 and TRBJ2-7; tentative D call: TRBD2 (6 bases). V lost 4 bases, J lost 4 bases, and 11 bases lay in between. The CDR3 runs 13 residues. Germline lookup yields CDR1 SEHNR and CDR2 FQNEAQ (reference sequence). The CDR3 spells CASSSEGHYEQYF. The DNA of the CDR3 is TGTGCCAGCAGCTCGGAGGGCCATTACGAGCAGTACTTC.

The CDR3 sequence is CSVAFGLATGELFF. CDR3 in DNA: TGCAGCGTTGCTTTCGGACTAGCGACCGGGGAGCTGTTTTTT. The chain uses TRBV29-1 and TRBJ2-2, with TRBD2 matching 9 bases. Germline V gives CDR1 SQVTM, CDR2 ANQGSEA. The CDR3 consists of 14 residues. V dropped 4 bases and J dropped 5; count of bases not matched to a gene: 5.

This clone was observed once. CDR3 loop: CARSLRTPRSYNEQFF. The CDR3 coding sequence is TGTGCCAGAAGCTTGCGGACACCTCGATCATACAATGAGCAGTTCTTC. The rearrangement joins TRBV5-3 to TRBJ2-1; possibly TRBD1 for D (5 bases). TRBV5-3 is noted as an ORF with a role that remains uncertain. Trimming cost V 1 base and J 4 bases, with 15 bases left between them. This CDR3 comprises 16 residues.

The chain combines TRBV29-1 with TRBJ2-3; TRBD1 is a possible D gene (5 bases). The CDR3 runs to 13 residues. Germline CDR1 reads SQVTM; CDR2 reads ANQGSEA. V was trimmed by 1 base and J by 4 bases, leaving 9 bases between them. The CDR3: CSVEAGLPDTQYF. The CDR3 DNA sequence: TGCAGCGTTGAAGCAGGGTTACCAGATACGCAGTATTTT.